This is a list of T cell receptor beta chains from one sample in a study of identical twins. One entry per CDR3 protein results from TCRdb running MiXCR on the 5' RACE reads. The sample has fewer than 900,000 distinct CDR3 sequences; 15% to 20% are singletons. These data also formed part of another study, on T cells expressing NK-cell markers.

Specimen: PBMCs. The receptors shown here come from a woman aged 18-35 years in good health. CDR3s include the opening cysteine and the closing phenylalanine or tryptophan. The order of the fields is clone size, D gene, J gene, V gene, CDR3 DNA, CDR3 protein. A D gene is named only where the DNA matches it firmly. Some rows have no size entry. The others give once, few or many, or a class for an expanded clone.

few	NA	TRBJ2-1	TRBV29-1	TGCAGCGCAGGTAGTGAGCAGTTCTTC	CSAGSEQFF
NA	TRBD2	TRBJ2-1	TRBV7-3	TGTGCCAGCAGCGGGGGGACTAGCGCCGGTGAGCAGTTCTTC	CASSGGTSAGEQFF
NA	TRBD1	TRBJ1-2	TRBV20-1	TGCAGTGCTAGGAGTTCCCGGGACAGGGGGCTCTATGGCTACACCTTC	CSARSSRDRGLYGYTF
NA	NA	TRBJ2-5	TRBV29-1	TGCAGCGTTGCAACAGGGACAGAGACCCAGTACTTC	CSVATGTETQYF
NA	NA	TRBJ2-7	TRBV20-1	TGCAGTGCTAGGATACCCGGGGCAGGGGAGCAGTACTTC	CSARIPGAGEQYF
NA	TRBD2	TRBJ2-7	TRBV11-2	TGTGCCAGCAGTCAGGGCGGGGGGTTCTACGAGCAGTACTTC	CASSQGGGFYEQYF
NA	TRBD1	TRBJ1-3	TRBV7-9	TGTGCCAGCAGCCGACAGGGCGTCTCTGGAAACACCATATATTTT	CASSRQGVSGNTIYF
NA	TRBD2	TRBJ2-3	TRBV4-3	TGCGCCAGCAGCCAAGCCCGGGGCGGGAGAGGGTTTGGTACAGATACGCAGTATTTT	CASSQARGGRGFGTDTQYF
few	NA	TRBJ2-1	TRBV3-1	TGTGCCAGCAGCCATAGACGGGCCCCCAATGAGCAGTTCTTC	CASSHRRAPNEQFF
NA	NA	TRBJ2-2	TRBV12-3/TRBV12-4	TGTGCCAGCAGTTTTTTTAGGCAGGGCGCCGGGGAGCTGTTTTTT	CASSFFRQGAGELFF
many	TRBD2	TRBJ2-1	TRBV29-1	TGCAGCGTTGAAGGCATACTAGCGGGGCCCTCCTACAATGAGCAGTTCTTC	CSVEGILAGPSYNEQFF
NA	TRBD1	TRBJ2-1	TRBV6-1	TGTGCCTGCCGCACAGGGGTCCCCTACAATGAGCAGTTCTTC	CACRTGVPYNEQFF
few	TRBD1	TRBJ1-1	TRBV7-2	TGTGCCAGCGGACAGGGACAGGGGCTTCGCGGGGCTTTCTTT	CASGQGQGLRGAFF
NA	TRBD2	TRBJ2-7	TRBV2	TGTGCCACCCTCAAGGATAGCGGGAAGCAGCCGGGCGAGCAGTACTTC	CATLKDSGKQPGEQYF
NA	TRBD2	TRBJ2-1	TRBV12-3/TRBV12-4	TGTGCCAGCAGTCGGACTAGCGGGACTCAAAATGAGCAGTTCTTC	CASSRTSGTQNEQFF
NA	TRBD1	TRBJ2-1	TRBV5-1	TGCGCCAGCAGCTTGGGGACAGGGGCGGCCTACAATGAGCAGTTCTTC	CASSLGTGAAYNEQFF
many	TRBD2	TRBJ2-1	TRBV4-1	TGCGCCAGCAGCCCAGCGGGAGGCCTTGGGTATGAGCAGTTCTTC	CASSPAGGLGYEQFF
NA	TRBD2	TRBJ2-5	TRBV20-1	TGCAGTGGATTAGCGGGAGGTCCTTCGGAGACCCAGTACTTC	CSGLAGGPSETQYF
NA	NA	TRBJ1-3	TRBV6-5	TGTGCCACCCAGGGTTTGAGAAACACCATATATTTT	CATQGLRNTIYF
many	TRBD2	TRBJ2-3	TRBV24-1	TGTGCCACCAGTGAATCTCGGGAGGTCACAGATACGCAGTATTTT	CATSESREVTDTQYF
NA	NA	TRBJ1-1	TRBV11-2	TGTGCCAGCAGCCATGTCTCGTTGGGGACTGAAGCTTTCTTT	CASSHVSLGTEAFF
few	NA	TRBJ2-7	TRBV30	TGTGCCTGGAGTGATGGGAAGGACAGAGCTTCCTACGAGCAGTACTTC	CAWSDGKDRASYEQYF
few	TRBD2	TRBJ2-7	TRBV6-1	TGTGCCAGCAGGACCGCTACTAGCGGGAGAGGTCACGAGCAGTACTTC	CASRTATSGRGHEQYF
NA	NA	TRBJ2-7	TRBV5-6	TGTGCCAGCAGCCCCCGCGGAGGGGGAGCATCATACGAGCAGTACTTC	CASSPRGGGASYEQYF
few	TRBD2	TRBJ2-1	TRBV5-1	TGCGCCAGCAGCTTGATGGGACTAGCGGGGGGCAATGATATTAGCTCCTACAATGAGCAGTTCTTC	CASSLMGLAGGNDISSYNEQFF
NA	NA	TRBJ2-1	TRBV6-1	TGTGCCAGCATCGGTAGCGGATTCTACAATGAGCAGTTCTTC	CASIGSGFYNEQFF
NA	TRBD2	TRBJ2-7	TRBV7-8	TGTGCCAGCAGCTTACTAGCGGGACAACACGAGCAGTACTTC	CASSLLAGQHEQYF
many	NA	TRBJ2-2	TRBV12-3/TRBV12-4	TGTGCCAGCAGTTTAGGGGATGGACGGAACACCGGGGAGCTGTTTTTT	CASSLGDGRNTGELFF
NA	NA	TRBJ2-5	TRBV29-1	TGCAGCGTTGATTATACTCCATTC	CSVDYTPF
few	TRBD2	TRBJ2-5	TRBV7-2	TGTGCCAGCAGCTTAGCACTAGCGGGGTTTGGGGAGACCCAGTACTTC	CASSLALAGFGETQYF
many	NA	TRBJ1-2	TRBV12-3/TRBV12-4	TGTGCCAGCAGCCAAAGGGATACTAACTATGGCTACACCTTC	CASSQRDTNYGYTF
NA	NA	TRBJ1-1	TRBV12-3/TRBV12-4	TGTGCCAGCACCCTACTCTTGAACACTGAAGCTTTCTTT	CASTLLLNTEAFF
NA	TRBD1	TRBJ2-2	TRBV12-3/TRBV12-4	TGTGCCAGCAGCCAAGACAGGGTGGCCGGGGAGCTGTTTTTT	CASSQDRVAGELFF
NA	NA	TRBJ1-1	TRBV12-3/TRBV12-4	TGTGCCAGCAGCCAAAGGCCTCCGGAGACTGAAGCTTTCTTT	CASSQRPPETEAFF
few	NA	TRBJ2-1	TRBV6-5	TGTGCCAGCAGTTACTCACTAGATTCTCTAGGGTCCTACAATGAGCAGTTCTTC	CASSYSLDSLGSYNEQFF
many	NA	TRBJ1-5	TRBV20-1	TGCAGTGCTACCTCACCGGGTTATAGCAATCAGCCCCAGCATTTT	CSATSPGYSNQPQHF
many	TRBD1	TRBJ2-1	TRBV12-3/TRBV12-4	TGTGCCAGCAGTACCGGGACAGGGAGATCCAATGAGCAGTTCTTC	CASSTGTGRSNEQFF
few	TRBD1	TRBJ1-2	TRBV20-1	TGCAGTGCTAGCCCACAGGGGGCGAGTGGCTACACCTTC	CSASPQGASGYTF
NA	NA	TRBJ1-1	TRBV15	TGTGCCACCAGCAGAGTTCCGACGGGGAACACTGAAGCTTTCTTT	CATSRVPTGNTEAFF
few	NA	TRBJ2-7	TRBV6-2/TRBV6-3	TGTGCCAGCAGTTACTCGGTTAGCTTGGGCGCCGGAGGGAACTCCTACGAGCAGTACTTC	CASSYSVSLGAGGNSYEQYF
NA	NA	TRBJ2-2	TRBV7-9	TGTGCCAGCAGCTTGGGCAGTCTCCCCAAGCTGTTTTTT	CASSLGSLPKLFF
many	TRBD2	TRBJ2-7	TRBV12-3/TRBV12-4	TGTGCCAGCAGTTTTAAATCTGGGGGGGCCTACGAGCAGTACTTC	CASSFKSGGAYEQYF
NA	TRBD2	TRBJ2-3	TRBV20-1	TGCAGTGCGTACCTTCGGGGGGAACTAGATACGCAGTATTTT	CSAYLRGELDTQYF
NA	TRBD1	TRBJ2-2	TRBV12-3/TRBV12-4	TGTGCCAGCATCCCGACAGGGTTAAACGGGGAGCTGTTTTTT	CASIPTGLNGELFF
NA	TRBD2	TRBJ2-7	TRBV9	TGTGCCAGCGGCCCCGGGATCGGGAGGGAGCAGTACTTC	CASGPGIGREQYF
many	TRBD2	TRBJ2-7	TRBV20-1	TGCAGTGCTGCGAGCGGGGGGCGTAGCTACGAGCAGTACTTC	CSAASGGRSYEQYF
few	NA	TRBJ2-3	TRBV4-3	TGCGCCAGCAGCCAAGATCCGGGCCTCACAGATACGCAGTATTTT	CASSQDPGLTDTQYF
NA	TRBD2	TRBJ2-3	TRBV20-1	TGCAGTGCTAGAGATCGCCGGCGGGGGTTCACAGATACGCAGTATTTT	CSARDRRRGFTDTQYF
few	NA	TRBJ2-5	TRBV20-1	TGCAGTGCTAGCGCTGCAGACCAAGAGACCCAGTACTTC	CSASAADQETQYF
NA	NA	TRBJ2-3	TRBV7-2	TGTGCCAGCAGCTTATTGCGTCGCGATACGCAGTATTTT	CASSLLRRDTQYF
once	NA	TRBJ2-5	TRBV11-2	TGTGCCAGCAGCTTAACCCCGGCAGAGACCCAGTACTTC	CASSLTPAETQYF
few	NA	TRBJ1-2	TRBV20-1	TGCAGTGCTAAGGGTTATTATGGCTACACCTTC	CSAKGYYGYTF
NA	NA	TRBJ2-7	TRBV21-1	TGTGCCAGCAGCAAGGTCCGGGACAGGGGGTTCTACGAGCAGTACTTC	CASSKVRDRGFYEQYF
NA	NA	TRBJ2-6	TRBV7-9	TGTGCCAGCAGCTTAGTTCTGGGGGCCAACGTCCTGACTTTC	CASSLVLGANVLTF
NA	NA	TRBJ1-5	TRBV6-5	TGTGCCAGCAGTTTTGATGGGGGACGACCCCAGCATTTT	CASSFDGGRPQHF
few	NA	TRBJ2-7	TRBV12-3/TRBV12-4	TGTGCCAGCAGTTCCCGCACGGCGAGCTCCTACGAGCAGTACTTC	CASSSRTASSYEQYF
few	TRBD1	TRBJ1-2	TRBV29-1	TGCAGCGTTGGTCCGGGACAGAGCGGCTACACCTTC	CSVGPGQSGYTF
NA	NA	TRBJ1-5	TRBV7-9	TGTGCCAGCAGCTTGGGGGTAGGGCGTTTGAATCAGCCCCAGCATTTT	CASSLGVGRLNQPQHF
NA	TRBD1	TRBJ2-7	TRBV5-1	TGCGCCAGCAGCGATCGGACAGGGGCGTCCTACGAGCAGTACTTC	CASSDRTGASYEQYF